A selection of T cell receptor beta chains follows, all from one sample in a study of graft-versus-host responses after intestinal transplantation. Here immunoSEQ multiplex PCR was the method, and the copy in TCRdb shows in-frame clones only, minus some. Here the sample spans several thousand clones, around three quarters being singletons. The sequences come from ileum tissue, collected roughly 240 days after intestinal transplantation. The source of these receptors is a human patient who received an intestinal transplant, so some T cells may come from the graft donor. Both conserved end residues are part of each CDR3. Fields, in order: V gene, J gene, clone size, D gene, CDR3 protein, CDR3 DNA. The D gene is left open where the match is weak. Expanded clones are given a class, and other clones once, few, many or no size at all.

TRBV6-5	TRBJ2-4	NA	TRBD2	CASGTGGLDIQYF	TGTGCCAGCGGGACCGGGGGGTTAGACATTCAGTACTTC
TRBV11-2	TRBJ2-5	NA	NA	CASSPQGRWGKQETQYF	TGTGCCAGCAGCCCCCAGGGGCGATGGGGAAAGCAAGAGACCCAGTACTTC
TRBV19	TRBJ1-6	NA	TRBD1	CASSMIGQGAYSPLHF	TGTGCCAGTAGTATGATCGGACAGGGGGCTTATTCACCCCTCCACTTT
TRBV2	TRBJ1-6	few	TRBD1	CASSGPTGGNSPLHF	TGTGCCAGCAGCGGTCCCACAGGGGGTAATTCACCCCTCCACTTT
TRBV27	TRBJ1-6	NA	TRBD1	CASSLEAGGNSPLHF	TGTGCCAGCAGTTTAGAGGCAGGGGGCAATTCACCCCTCCACTTT
TRBV27	TRBJ2-1	NA	TRBD2	CASKTGGNYNEQFF	TGTGCCAGCAAGACGGGGGGAAACTACAATGAGCAGTTCTTC
TRBV4-3	TRBJ2-1	NA	NA	CASSQESGNNEQFF	TGCGCCAGCAGCCAAGAGTCCGGGAACAATGAGCAGTTCTTC
TRBV6-5	TRBJ1-3	NA	NA	CASKVAGKRENTIYF	TGTGCCAGCAAGGTCGCGGGGAAGCGGGAGAACACCATATATTTT
TRBV2	TRBJ2-3	NA	TRBD1	CASRDREGADTQYF	TGTGCCAGCAGGGACAGGGAAGGTGCAGATACGCAGTATTTT
TRBV19	TRBJ1-1	NA	NA	CASSIDGFTEAFF	TGTGCCAGTAGTATAGATGGGTTCACTGAAGCTTTCTTT
TRBV27	TRBJ2-1	NA	TRBD2	CASSLWTSGGADNEQFF	TGTGCCAGCAGTCTCTGGACTAGCGGGGGGGCTGACAATGAGCAGTTCTTC
TRBV7-9	TRBJ2-5	NA	NA	CASSDGTDETQYF	TGTGCCAGCAGCGACGGGACGGACGAGACCCAGTACTTC
TRBV28	TRBJ1-5	NA	NA	CASRLRFRGHSYQPQHF	TGTGCCAGCAGGCTACGATTCCGGGGACACTCCTATCAGCCCCAGCATTTT